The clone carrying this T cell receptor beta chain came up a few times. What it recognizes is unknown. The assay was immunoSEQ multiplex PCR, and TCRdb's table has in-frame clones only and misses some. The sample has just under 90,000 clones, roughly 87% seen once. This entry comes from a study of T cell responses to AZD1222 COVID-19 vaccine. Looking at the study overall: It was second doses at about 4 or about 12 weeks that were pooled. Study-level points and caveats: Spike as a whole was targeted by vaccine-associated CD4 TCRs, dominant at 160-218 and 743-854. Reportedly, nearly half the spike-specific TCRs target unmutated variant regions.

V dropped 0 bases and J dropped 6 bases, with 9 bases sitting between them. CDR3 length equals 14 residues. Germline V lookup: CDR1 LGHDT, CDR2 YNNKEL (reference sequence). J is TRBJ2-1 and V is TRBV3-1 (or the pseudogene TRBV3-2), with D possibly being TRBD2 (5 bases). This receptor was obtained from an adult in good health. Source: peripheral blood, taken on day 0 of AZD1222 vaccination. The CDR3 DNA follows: TGTGCCAGCAGCCAAGAGGGAGTAGCCAATGAGCAGTTCTTC. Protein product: CASSQEGVANEQFF.